The 3 T cell receptor beta chains given below trace back to one sample, sequenced in a study of T cells after yellow fever vaccination. MiXCR, run by TCRdb on the 5' RACE reads, gives a single entry per CDR3 protein. The sample contains around 160,000 distinct CDR3 sequences, under 7.5% of which appear only once. The material sequenced was CD4+ T cells sorted from PBMCs, taken roughly 5 days after the first yellow fever vaccination. These receptors came from a man in his late teens or twenties who received the YFV17D yellow fever vaccine.

This clonotype was picked up many times. The chain uses TRBV2 and TRBJ2-3, with a weak D call TRBD1 (6 bases). Germline V gene data show CDR1 as SNHLY and CDR2 as FYNNEI. CDR3 size: 13 residues. V lost 6 bases to trimming and J lost 5 bases, with 12 bases between them. Here the CDR3 DNA reads TGTGCCAGCAGACAGGGCCGTGAAGATACGCAGTATTTT. This gives the protein CASRQGREDTQYF. The entire variable domain, with the rest obtained from reference TRBV2 and TRBJ2-3, is as follows: EPEVTQTPSHQVTQMGQEVILRCVPISNHLYFYWYRQILGQKVEFLVSFYNNEISEKSEIFDDQFSVERPDGSNFTLKIRSTKLEDSAMYFCASRQGREDTQYFGPGTRLTVL.

This clonotype was observed a handful of times. The V and J genes are TRBV19 and TRBJ2-5; D is undetermined. The germline V and J ends were trimmed by 3 bases and 3 bases, with 5 bases remaining between them. The CDR3 totals 12 residues. The germline V gene encodes CDR1 LNHDA and CDR2 SQIVND (reference sequence). CDR3 DNA: TGTGCCAGTAGTATTTGGAAAGAGACCCAGTACTTC. Amino acids: CASSIWKETQYF.

This clonotype has at least ten counts. V and J are TRBV6-5 and TRBJ2-1, with 8 bases aligning to TRBD1. With 0 bases clipped from V and 9 bases from J, the junction kept 16 bases outside the gene matches. CDR3 length: 18 amino acids. CDR1 MNHEY and CDR2 SVGAGI come from the germline V gene. The CDR3 coding sequence is TGTGCCAGCAGTTACTCGATGTGGGACAGGTCTTTCCGGGGTGAGCAGTTCTTC. Translated, it gives CASSYSMWDRSFRGEQFF.